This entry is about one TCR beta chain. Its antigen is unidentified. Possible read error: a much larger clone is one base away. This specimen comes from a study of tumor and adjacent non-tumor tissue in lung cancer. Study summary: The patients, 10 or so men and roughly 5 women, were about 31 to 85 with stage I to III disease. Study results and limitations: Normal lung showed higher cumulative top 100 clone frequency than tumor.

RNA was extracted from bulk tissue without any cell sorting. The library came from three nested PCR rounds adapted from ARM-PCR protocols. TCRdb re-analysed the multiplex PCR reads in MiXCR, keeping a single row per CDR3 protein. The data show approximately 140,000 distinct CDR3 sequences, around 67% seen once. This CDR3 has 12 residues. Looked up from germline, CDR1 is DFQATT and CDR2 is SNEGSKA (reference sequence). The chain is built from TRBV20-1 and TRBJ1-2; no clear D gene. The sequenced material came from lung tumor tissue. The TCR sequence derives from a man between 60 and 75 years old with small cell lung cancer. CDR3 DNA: TGCAGTGCTAGAGGGCCGGAGCGGCTCCCTGTCTTC. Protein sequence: CSARGPERLPVF.